A single sample is the source of the 22 T cell receptor beta chains below, sequenced in a study of cytomegalovirus exposure and HLA in healthy donors (dated by TCRdb to between 2016 and 2019). To prepare the library, the immunoSEQ multiplex PCR assay was applied. A mixture of 60 forward primers for TCR Vbeta segments and 13 reverse primers for TCR Jbeta segments was used in the multiplex PCR. As stored in TCRdb, this immuneACCESS dataset retains in-frame rearrangements with V and J assigned. A fraction of the clones does not appear; measured against another copy, unresolved V genes explain less than half of the discrepancy, and the remainder lacks a known reason. The sample data list 100,000 to 120,000 clones, and around 85% of these were observed just once. Clones ranked in the top ten supply 5% to 8% of the sample. The specimen was PBMCs. Receptors were obtained from a man aged 25 to 40 in good health and CMV-seropositive.

V usage is TRBV4-1 and J usage is TRBJ1-6; D perhaps matches TRBD1 (5 bases). The CDR3 totals 16 residues. Per the germline V gene, CDR1 is MGHRA and CDR2 is YSYEKL. The V end lost 6 bases, the J end lost 0 bases, and 12 bases lay between the germline ends. CDR3 region: CASRGSGRSYNSPLHF. CDR3 in DNA: TGCGCCAGCAGGGGTTCAGGGCGCTCCTATAATTCACCCCTCCACTTT.

The chain carries TRBV27 and TRBJ1-5; D gene uncertain. V was cut by 3 bases and J by 4 bases, with 10 bases left in between. Germline V CDR1 and CDR2: MNHEY, SMNVEV (reference sequence). The CDR3 totals 14 residues. CDR3 region: CASSLGGYNQPQHF. CDR3 sequence (DNA): TGTGCCAGCAGTTTGGGCGGGTATAATCAGCCCCAGCATTTT.

The V call is TRBV27, the J call TRBJ2-3, with D maybe TRBD1 (6 bases). Trimming removed 6 bases at V and 5 bases at J, with 18 bases between. CDR1 is MNHEY, CDR2 SMNVEV, per germline (reference sequence). The CDR3 covers 15 residues. The chain's CDR3 is CASSLRPSGEDTQYF. The DNA of the CDR3 is TGTGCCAGCAGCCTTCGACCCTCAGGGGAAGATACGCAGTATTTT.

This sequence joins TRBV5-1 and TRBJ2-5; the D gene is possibly TRBD2 (5 bases). With 3 bases removed from V and 1 base from J, the gap between germline ends came to 10 bases. Germline values: CDR1 SGHRS, CDR2 YFSETQ. The CDR3 is 14 amino acids. The CDR3 loop is CASSSLSVQETQYF. CDR3 DNA sequence: TGCGCCAGCAGCTCCCTTAGCGTCCAAGAGACCCAGTACTTC.

The rearrangement joins TRBV6-5 to TRBJ2-3; D not certain. Trimming cost V 0 bases and J 6 bases, with 7 bases left between them. This CDR3 region has 13 residues. Germline CDR1 and CDR2: MNHEY and SVGAGI. The CDR3 is CASSYSYADTQYF. CDR3 bases: TGTGCCAGCAGTTACTCGTATGCGGATACGCAGTATTTT.

V gene TRBV7-2 combines with J gene TRBJ1-5, with a possible D match to TRBD1 (6 bases). The germline V gene has CDR1 SGHTA and CDR2 FQGNSA. The CDR3 has 15 amino acids. The V and J ends lost 5 bases and 1 base respectively, with 12 bases between them. The CDR3 bases are TGTGCCAGCAGCAAGGGGGGGCTGAGCAATCAGCCCCAGCATTTT. It yields the protein CASSKGGLSNQPQHF. Combining the CDR3 with reference TRBV7-2 and TRBJ1-5 gives the whole variable domain GAGVSQSPSNKVTEKGKDVELRCDPISGHTALYWYRQSLGQGLEFLIYFQGNSAPDKSGLPSDRFSAERTGGSVSTLTIQRTQQEDSAVYLCASSKGGLSNQPQHFGDGTRLSIL.

The chain carries TRBV7-2 and TRBJ1-2; D gene uncertain. The CDR3 contains 15 residues. Trimming removed 0 bases from V and 3 bases from J, with 11 bases in between. Germline lookup yields CDR1 SGHTA and CDR2 FQGNSA. The DNA of the CDR3 is TGTGCCAGCAGCTTAGCCTTGGCACCTCACTATGGCTACACCTTC. It is translated as CASSLALAPHYGYTF.

This clone was seen more than once but under ten times. The rearrangement links TRBV4-3 to TRBJ2-7; 9 bases line up with TRBD1. Per germline, CDR1 LGHNA and CDR2 YSLEER. CDR3 length: 16 residues. V was clipped by 0 bases and J by 0 bases; unmatched bases: 3. The CDR3 is CASSQDDRGFSYEQYF. As DNA, the CDR3 is TGCGCCAGCAGCCAAGATGACAGGGGGTTCTCCTACGAGCAGTACTTC.

This chain links TRBV6-1 with TRBJ1-1; possible D gene TRBD1, 6 bases. The CDR3 consists of 13 residues. V was trimmed by 2 bases and J by 9 bases, leaving 13 bases between them. Germline lookup yields CDR1 MNHNS and CDR2 SASEGT. CDR3 sequence reads: CASSEWDTGKAFF. The CDR3 DNA reads as TGTGCCAGCAGTGAATGGGACACGGGAAAAGCTTTCTTT.

The chain links TRBV5-8 to TRBJ2-2; D unresolved. The germline gives CDR1 SGHTS, CDR2 YDEGEE. Trimming cost V 4 bases and J 0 bases, with 13 bases left between them. The CDR3 loop spans 16 amino acids. The CDR3 sequence: CASSPRDTSNTGELFF. The CDR3 DNA reads as TGTGCCAGCAGCCCCCGCGACACCTCGAACACCGGGGAGCTGTTTTTT.

The chain links TRBV13 to TRBJ2-7; D is possibly TRBD1 (6 bases). Germline lookup yields CDR1 PRHDT and CDR2 FYEKMQ (reference sequence). Trimming took 4 bases from V and 2 from J, leaving 15 bases between them. This CDR3 is built from 15 residues. CDR3 coding DNA: TGTGCCAGCAGCTCATTTGGACAGAGAGCCTACGAGCAGTACTTC. Translated, it gives CASSSFGQRAYEQYF.

In regard to this clone: This same CDR3 is encoded by further DNA sequences in the sample. This rearrangement joins TRBV20-1 to TRBJ2-7, with D unclear. Germline V gives CDR1 DFQATT, CDR2 SNEGSKA (reference sequence). This CDR3 contains 11 residues. Trimming took 1 base from V and 6 from J, leaving 7 bases between them. This CDR3 reads CSARGGGEQYF. Here the CDR3 DNA reads TGCAGTGCTAGAGGCGGCGGCGAGCAGTACTTC.

This clone was detected once. The chain links TRBV5-1 to TRBJ2-7; 8 bases are a match to TRBD1. Losses at the gene ends were 4 bases for V and 6 bases for J; bases not matched to a gene: 15. This CDR3 is 16 amino acids long. The germline V gene has CDR1 SGHRS and CDR2 YFSETQ. CDR3 amino acids: CASSQGPDRVTSEQYF. The CDR3 region has the DNA TGCGCCAGCAGCCAAGGACCGGACAGGGTCACTAGCGAGCAGTACTTC.

This chain uses TRBV7-2 with TRBJ1-5, with D possibly TRBD1 on 5 matching bases. CDR3 length: 14 residues. The V gene lost 1 base and the J gene lost 7 bases, with 11 bases spanning the gap. Looked up from germline, CDR1 is SGHTA and CDR2 is FQGNSA. CDR3 DNA: TGTGCCAGCAGCTTAGGAATCGGACAACAGCCCCAGCATTTT. This encodes CASSLGIGQQPQHF.

The gene calls are TRBV7-8 and TRBJ2-6; 7 nucleotides match TRBD1. CDR1 is SGHVS and CDR2 is FQNEAQ in the germline V gene. The CDR3 runs to 18 residues. After removal of 5 bases from V and 0 bases from J, the junction contained 10 bases not matched to a gene. This CDR3 is CASSLRDSRRSGANVLTF. CDR3 in DNA: TGTGCCAGCAGCCTCCGGGACAGTCGACGCTCTGGGGCCAACGTCCTGACTTTC. The complete variable domain, with remaining parts taken from reference TRBV7-8 and TRBJ2-6, reads GAGVSQSPRYKVAKRGQDVALRCDPISGHVSLFWYQQALGQGPEFLTYFQNEAQLDKSGLPSDRFFAERPEGSVSTLKIQRTQQEDSAVYLCASSLRDSRRSGANVLTFGAGSRLTVL.

The chain links TRBV7-6 to TRBJ2-1; 8 bases match TRBD2. The CDR3 is made up of 16 amino acids. Trimming removed 4 bases from V and 6 bases from J; junction bases left unmatched: 11. CDR1 is SGHVS and CDR2 is FNYEAQ in the germline V gene. The DNA of the CDR3 is TGTGCCAGCAGCTCCCGAAGCGGGGGCGATGTCAATGAGCAGTTCTTC. Amino acids: CASSSRSGGDVNEQFF. The full variable domain, completed using reference TRBV7-6 and TRBJ2-1, is GAGVSQSPRYKVTKRGQDVALRCDPISGHVSLYWYRQALGQGPEFLTYFNYEAQQDKSGLPNDRFSAERPEGSISTLTIQRTEQRDSAMYRCASSSRSGGDVNEQFFGPGTRLTVL.

The chain employs TRBV18 and TRBJ2-5; TRBD1 is a possible D gene (5 bases). CDR1 is KGHSH and CDR2 is LQKENI in the germline V gene. Trimming removed 3 bases from V and 10 bases from J, with 15 bases in between. The CDR3 is 13 amino acids. The CDR3 DNA sequence: TGTGCCAGCTCACCGCCTTCGGAAGGGGTCCAGTACTTC. It codes for CASSPPSEGVQYF. Full variable domain (missing parts from reference TRBV18 and TRBJ2-5): NAGVMQNPRHLVRRRGQEARLRCSPMKGHSHVYWYRQLPEEGLKFMVYLQKENIIDESGMPKERFSAEFPKEGPSILRIQQVVRGDSAAYFCASSPPSEGVQYFGPGTRLLVL.

This chain joins TRBV12-5 and TRBJ2-1; D may be TRBD1 (6 bases). The CDR3 is made up of 14 amino acids. Germline V gene data show CDR1 as LGHNT and CDR2 as FRNRAP. The V end was cut by 6 bases, the J end by 0 bases, with 9 bases between. The CDR3 here is CASGRDNSYNEQFF. The CDR3 nucleotides read TGTGCTAGTGGCCGGGACAACTCCTACAATGAGCAGTTCTTC.

The gene calls are TRBV27 and TRBJ2-2, with D hard to call. The length of the CDR3 is 13 residues. The V end lost 5 bases, the J end lost 2 bases, and 6 bases lay between the germline ends. Per germline, CDR1 MNHEY and CDR2 SMNVEV (reference sequence). CDR3 nucleotide sequence: TGTGCCAGCAGTGAGTACAACACCGGGGAGCTGTTTTTT. Translation gives CASSEYNTGELFF.

This chain uses TRBV7-7 with TRBJ2-5; D might be TRBD2 (5 bases). The V and J ends lost 5 bases and 2 bases respectively, with 9 bases between them. Germline V lookup: CDR1 SSHAT, CDR2 FNYEAQ (reference sequence). The CDR3 consists of 13 residues. The CDR3 sequence: CASSPPGQETQYF. CDR3 bases: TGTGCCAGCAGCCCACCGGGGCAAGAGACCCAGTACTTC.

This chain's CDR3 is CASSLGPRAGGRETQYF. The CDR3 DNA follows: TGTGCCAGCAGCTTAGGACCCCGGGCAGGGGGCCGAGAGACCCAGTACTTC. The chain couples TRBV7-3 to TRBJ2-5; TRBD1 aligns across 8 bases. Germline V gives CDR1 SGHTA, CDR2 FQGTGA. V lost 2 bases to trimming and J lost 4 bases; unmatched junction nucleotides: 12. The CDR3 runs to 17 residues.

This clone occurred a few times. The V and J genes are TRBV7-2 and TRBJ2-3; 11 bases match TRBD2. CDR1 is SGHTA and CDR2 is FQGNSA in the germline V gene. The CDR3 totals 14 residues. The V gene end was trimmed by 5 bases and the J gene end by 6 bases; junction bases not matched to a gene: 4. CDR3 residues: CASSLSGGADTQYF. CDR3 nucleotide sequence: TGTGCCAGCAGCCTTAGCGGGGGGGCCGATACGCAGTATTTT.